Listed below are T cell receptor beta chains from one sample, sequenced in a study of shared clonotypes between healthy human individuals. Profiled with immunoSEQ multiplex PCR; TCRdb holds only in-frame clones, not every one. This sample yields fewer than 600,000 clones, of which roughly 77% are seen a single time; less than 15% belongs to the top ten. The sample was PBMCs. Every receptor here comes from a middle-aged woman in good health. Some clones in this sample may be carry-over from other donors' samples. Each CDR3 is given with its conserved first and last residue. A D gene is named only where the DNA matches it firmly. Rows give clone size only sometimes, using once, few, many, or a class for an expanded clone.

TRBD1	NA	TRBV7-8	TRBJ1-3	CASSGGSGNTIYF	TGTGCCAGCTCAGGGGGCTCTGGAAACACCATATATTTT
NA	once	TRBV6-5	TRBJ2-1	CASWSRTYNEQFF	TGTGCCAGCTGGTCGCGTACCTACAATGAGCAGTTCTTC
NA	once	TRBV28	TRBJ2-1	CASSPSGQGIYNEQFF	TGTGCCAGCAGTCCTTCCGGGCAGGGGATCTACAATGAGCAGTTCTTC
TRBD2	NA	TRBV6-1	TRBJ2-7	CASSERPAGGSEQYF	TGTGCCAGCAGTGAAAGGCCAGCGGGAGGCTCCGAGCAGTACTTC
TRBD1	NA	TRBV27	TRBJ2-3	CASSFRDRGSTDTQYF	TGTGCCAGCAGTTTCAGGGACAGGGGCAGCACAGATACGCAGTATTTT
NA	NA	TRBV6-5	TRBJ1-1	CASTYGRLGLTEAFF	TGTGCCAGCACCTACGGTCGGCTGGGGCTGACTGAAGCTTTCTTT
NA	many	TRBV6-5	TRBJ2-2	CASFRYGADHRELFF	TGTGCCAGCTTTCGGTACGGCGCCGACCACCGGGAGCTGTTTTTT
NA	NA	TRBV28	TRBJ2-7	CASTTQGRFSYEQYF	TGTGCCAGCACTACCCAGGGCAGGTTCTCCTACGAGCAGTACTTC
TRBD1	NA	TRBV7-9	TRBJ1-5	CASSRPGTGNQPQHF	TGTGCCAGCAGTAGACCCGGGACAGGCAATCAGCCCCAGCATTTT
NA	NA	TRBV9	TRBJ2-7	CASSVEPGAPYEQYF	TGTGCCAGCAGCGTTGAACCGGGAGCACCCTACGAGCAGTACTTC
TRBD2	NA	TRBV5-1	TRBJ2-7	CASSQTSGSYEQYF	TGCGCCAGCAGCCAGACTAGCGGGAGTTACGAGCAGTACTTC